This T cell receptor (beta chain) was found in a study of cytomegalovirus exposure and HLA in healthy donors. Across the whole study: Of all 370 or so donors who were genotyped, around 82% belonged to the Caucasian-associated ancestry cluster.

The ends were cut back, 4 bases at V and 0 bases at J, with 10 bases in the middle. The CDR3 loop spans 15 amino acids. CDR1 and CDR2 (germline): LNHDA, SQIVND (reference sequence). The PCR ran on 60 Vbeta and 13 Jbeta primers. Assay used: immunoSEQ multiplex PCR; TCRdb lists only in-frame clones, some missing. The sample table sets out around 53,000 clones. The chain joins TRBV19 to TRBJ1-5; unclear D gene. This clonotype originated in a man aged 18 to 29 in good health and CMV-seropositive. The source material was PBMCs. CDR3 sequence (DNA): TGTGCCAGTAGTAGAGGCTTTTATAGCAATCAGCCCCAGCATTTT. Translation: CASSRGFYSNQPQHF.